This T cell receptor (beta chain) was observed in a study of shared clonotypes between healthy human individuals. For unsorted samples, genomic DNA was extracted from around 88 million PBMCs. In regard to this clone: No antigen is known for it.

V shed 5 bases and J shed 2 bases, with 10 bases lying between them. Germline CDR1 reads PRHDT; CDR2 reads FYEKMQ (reference sequence). This CDR3 region has 13 residues. The repertoire was sequenced with immunoSEQ multiplex PCR; TCRdb's copy has only in-frame clones and lacks some. The sample carries around 500,000 clones, roughly 80% recorded once. General study points: Clonotype sharing among the donors was expected to vary with sequencing depth. Since donors were few, the genetic and exposure-history diversity represented was limited.

This sequence was found in a woman aged 40-49 years in good health. Some clones in this sample may be carry-over from other donors' samples. The sample was PBMCs. The chain recombines TRBV13 with TRBJ2-7, with D possibly being TRBD1 (6 bases). The CDR3 reads CASSPRDTYEQYF. The CDR3 DNA sequence: TGTGCCAGCAGCCCACGGGACACCTACGAGCAGTACTTC.